This T cell receptor beta chain was sequenced for a study of shared clonotypes between healthy human individuals (dated by TCRdb to the early 2020s). With regard to the full study: The cohort comprised a couple of women and a few men aged 18 to 49 years. Per donor, three plates each were used for CD4 naive and CD4 memory, two for CD8 naive, and one for CD8 memory. Leukapheresis yielded between about 0.9 and 9 billion PBMCs per donor. Libraries were prepared and TCR repertoires were sequenced by different laboratories using diverse techniques, in order to increase sequencing depth and limit assay-specific biases. The study deeply sequenced blood TCR repertoires of roughly five healthy adults to estimate repertoire size and the extent of clonotype sharing between individuals.

Using the deep immunoSEQ assay, TCR CDR3 regions were amplified from genomic DNA by multiplex PCR. Extracted genomic DNA from each cell subset was spread evenly across all wells of several immunoSEQ 96-well plates, with each plate serving as a replicate. For sorted subsets, 200 ng of genomic DNA, equivalent to 25,000 to 35,000 T cell genomes, went into each replicate PCR. The purified libraries were quantified using a Qubit 3.0 fluorometer, sized with a Bioanalyzer 2100, and then quantified again using the KAPA Library Quantification kit. A separate single-read 150-cycle Illumina NextSeq 550 flow cell was used to sequence each immunoSEQ 96-well plate. From the authors' description of their analysis: Because only junctional sequences without quality scores were contained in the immunoSEQ output, filtering matching that applied to full-length reads could not be performed. To assign V/J genes and CDR3, sequences were annotated using PyIR, a Python wrapper for IgBLAST v1.9, with IMGT germline references. Reads were removed for weak V/J assignments (E-value above 1e-6), missing CDR3, stop codons, out-of-frame junctions, or ambiguous translated residues. V3J clonotypes were defined as sequences sharing the same inferred V gene, J gene, and CDR3 amino acid sequence. Percentage overlap between repertoires was computed as shared unique clonotypes divided by the size of the smaller repertoire. Repertoire richness was assessed with RTK rarefaction, the Chao1 estimator, and Recon v2.1 estimates of unobserved clonotypes. Generation probabilities for all TCRbeta clonotypes obtained by the gDNA method from four donors were computed using OLGA. The source is immuneACCESS, and TCRdb retained only in-frame sequences with V and J called. Part of the clones is not carried over; for the studies checked, unresolved V genes explain less than half of this, and the remainder is unexplained. That table is the source of V, J and clone size, and D and trimming were worked out from the DNA. This sample comprises about 1.1 million clones, 70% to 80% of them detected only once. Together, the top ten hold approximately 0.9% of the sample.

The donors were healthy, HIV-negative adults with no recently reported acute infections or vaccinations. Only Caucasian adults living in Nashville, Tennessee, USA were represented among the donors. CD4+ T cells were enriched through magnetic negative selection, after which naive cells were positively selected on CD45RA and the remaining negative fraction served as the memory subset. Blood was obtained by leukapheresis, after which PBMCs were separated by Ficoll-Histopaque density gradient centrifugation and cryopreserved in liquid nitrogen vapor phase. Analytical flow cytometry was used to check the purity and quantity of each magnetically sorted T cell population. From each sorted fraction, genomic DNA was isolated and quantified by UV absorbance on a Nanodrop 2000c. To note about this clone: Its recognized antigen is unknown. A read error may explain this, as a much larger clone is one base away. This CDR3 is also generated by other DNA sequences in the sample.

The CDR3 spans 15 residues, from the cysteine through the phenylalanine. This entry keeps only the CDR3 DNA: 45 bases, framed from base 1. V loses 3 bases, J loses 0 bases, and the germline ends lie 11 bases apart. CDR1 and CDR2 (GTSNPN, SVGIG) derive from the germline V gene (reference sequence). The investigation overall reported the following: Naive subsets generally had larger estimated clonotype richness than memory subsets. Rarefaction of sorted-subset datasets indicated incomplete sequencing despite the large sequencing depth. Only blood was sampled, and tissue TCR repertoires likely differ from those in blood. Sharing across a few donors was observed for 4.5% to 6.5% of naive CD4, over 3% of naive CD8, around 2.5% of memory CD4, and roughly 0.4% of memory CD8 clonotypes. Compared with non-shared clonotypes, the clonotypes found in all four sorted-subset donors had higher generation probabilities. Based on pairwise subsampling, the degree of clonotype sharing among donors was expected to be affected by sequencing depth. Because the study included only a small number of donors, the genetic and exposure-history diversity represented was limited.

The chain is made from TRBV30 and TRBJ2-2, with an unclear D gene assignment. Specimen: memory CD4+ T cells from PBMCs. In light of the paper, this sample's cell subset or site label describes: CD45RA-negative fraction. The clonotype comes from a man aged 18 to 30 in good health. Some clones in this sample may be carry-over from other donors' samples. The DNA reads as follows: TGTGCCTGGAGCCAAGCGCCAGCGAACACCGGGGAGCTGTTTTTT. The encoded protein is CAWSQAPANTGELFF. Where the CDR3 stops, the reference TRBV30 and TRBJ2-2 genes take over; the full variable domain is SQTIHQWPATLVQPVGSPLSLECTVEGTSNPNLYWYRQAAGRGLQLLFYSVGIGQISSEVPQNLSASRPQDRQFILSSKKLLLSDSGFYLCAWSQAPANTGELFFGEGSRLTVL.